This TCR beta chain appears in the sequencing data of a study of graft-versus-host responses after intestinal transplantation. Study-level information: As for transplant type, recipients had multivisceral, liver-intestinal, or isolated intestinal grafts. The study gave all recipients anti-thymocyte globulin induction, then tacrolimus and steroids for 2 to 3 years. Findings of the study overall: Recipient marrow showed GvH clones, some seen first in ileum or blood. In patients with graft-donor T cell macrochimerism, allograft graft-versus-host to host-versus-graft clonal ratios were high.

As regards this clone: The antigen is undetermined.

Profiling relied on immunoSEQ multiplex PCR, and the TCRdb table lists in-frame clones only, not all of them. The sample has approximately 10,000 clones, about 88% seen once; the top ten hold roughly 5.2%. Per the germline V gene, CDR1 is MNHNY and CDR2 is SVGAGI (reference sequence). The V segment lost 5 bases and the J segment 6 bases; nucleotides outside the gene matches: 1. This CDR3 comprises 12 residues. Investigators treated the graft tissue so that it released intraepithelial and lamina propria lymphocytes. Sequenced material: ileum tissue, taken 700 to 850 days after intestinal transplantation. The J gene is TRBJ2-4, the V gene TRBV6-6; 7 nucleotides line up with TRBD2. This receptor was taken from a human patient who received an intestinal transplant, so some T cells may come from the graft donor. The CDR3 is CASSPGGNIQYF. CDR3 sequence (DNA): TGTGCCAGCAGTCCGGGGGGAAACATTCAGTACTTC.